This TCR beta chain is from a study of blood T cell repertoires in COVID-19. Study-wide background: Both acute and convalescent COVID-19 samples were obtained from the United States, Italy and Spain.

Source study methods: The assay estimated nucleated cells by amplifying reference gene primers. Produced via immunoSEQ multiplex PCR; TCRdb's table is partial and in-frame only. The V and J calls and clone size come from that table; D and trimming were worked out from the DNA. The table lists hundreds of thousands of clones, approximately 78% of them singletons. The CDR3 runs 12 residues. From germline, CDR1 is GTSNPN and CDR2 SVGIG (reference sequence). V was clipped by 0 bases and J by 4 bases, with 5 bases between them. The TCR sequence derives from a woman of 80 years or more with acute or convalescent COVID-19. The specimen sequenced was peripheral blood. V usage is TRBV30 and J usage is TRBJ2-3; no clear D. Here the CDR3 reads CAWSVTPDTQYF. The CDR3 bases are TGTGCCTGGAGTGTAACACCAGATACGCAGTATTTT.